These 2 T cell receptor beta chains were sequenced from one sample in a study of blood T cell repertoires in COVID-19 (dated by TCRdb to the early 2020s). The library was prepared using the immunoSEQ multiplex PCR assay. The table comes from immuneACCESS by way of TCRdb, which keeps in-frame sequences with V and J called. Part of the clones is missing from these tables; in studies checked, under half for an unresolved V gene and the rest for unknown reasons. This sample holds over 75,000 clones; around 80% were observed only once. 1.2% of the sample is held by the ten biggest clonotypes. Sequencing used peripheral blood. These receptors were collected from a woman of 80 years or more with acute or convalescent COVID-19.

This chain joins TRBV2 and TRBJ2-1, with D perhaps TRBD2 (5 bases). The length of the CDR3 is 11 residues. Germline V lookup: CDR1 SNHLY, CDR2 FYNNEI. V gave up 5 bases and J gave up 10 bases, with 9 bases separating them. The CDR3 DNA reads as TGTGCCAGCAGTCAACTAGGCGAGCAGTTCTTC. Translation: CASSQLGEQFF.

V is TRBV5-5 and J is TRBJ2-7, with 8 bases that match TRBD1. V dropped 0 bases and J dropped 2; count of bases not matched to a gene: 1. The length of the CDR3 is 14 residues. The germline V gene encodes CDR1 SGHKS and CDR2 YYEKEE (reference sequence). The CDR3 region has the DNA TGTGCCAGCAGCTTGGGGGACAGGCCCTACGAGCAGTACTTC. This codes for CASSLGDRPYEQYF.